The 27 T cell receptor beta chains below were found in one sample sequenced in a study of cytomegalovirus exposure and HLA in healthy donors. The assay was immunoSEQ multiplex PCR, and TCRdb's table has in-frame clones only and misses some. The data contain tens of thousands of clones, 85% of them singletons. The material sequenced was PBMCs. These receptors originate from a man aged 30-40 years in good health and CMV-seronegative.

The chain uses TRBV6-5 and TRBJ1-1, with 9 bases aligning to TRBD1. With 4 bases clipped from V and 1 base from J, the junction kept 4 bases outside the gene matches. This CDR3 contains 15 residues. The germline gives CDR1 MNHEY, CDR2 SVGAGI. CDR3 protein: CASSFTQGANTEAFF. The CDR3 coding sequence is TGTGCCAGCAGTTTCACACAGGGGGCGAACACTGAAGCTTTCTTT.

The chain recombines TRBV11-3 with TRBJ2-7, with 8 nucleotides matching TRBD2. J lost 5 bases, V lost 7 bases, and 13 bases had no gene match. This CDR3 is built from 15 residues. Per germline, CDR1 SGHNT and CDR2 YENEEA. The CDR3 sequence: CASTYRSGRGHEQYV. The CDR3 DNA is TGTGCCAGCACCTATAGGAGCGGGAGAGGGCACGAGCAGTACGTC.

The chain has TRBV28 and TRBJ2-2; D unresolved. Trimming shortened V by 1 base and J by 2 bases, and 11 bases separated the two germline ends. This CDR3 spans 16 amino acids. Germline V gives CDR1 MDHEN, CDR2 SYDVKM. The CDR3, as DNA: TGTGCCAGCAGTTTATTACAGCTTAGTAACACCGGGGAGCTGTTTTTT. This sequence encodes CASSLLQLSNTGELFF.

J is TRBJ2-5 and V is TRBV11-3; weak D call: TRBD2 (5 bases). Looked up from germline, CDR1 is SGHNT and CDR2 is YENEEA. V was trimmed by 2 bases and J by 0 bases, leaving 10 bases between them. The CDR3 is made up of 15 amino acids. CDR3 protein: CASSLRGWYQETQYF. The CDR3 bases are TGTGCCAGCAGCTTACGCGGGTGGTACCAAGAGACCCAGTACTTC.

This clone has just one count. This chain uses TRBV30 with TRBJ1-2; D is ambiguous. The CDR3 runs 10 residues. V was cut by 1 base and J by 12 bases, with 9 bases left in between. From germline, CDR1 is GTSNPN and CDR2 SVGIG (reference sequence). CDR3: CAWSGTRHTF. DNA for the CDR3: TGTGCCTGGAGTGGAACACGTCACACCTTC.

This chain uses TRBV6-5 with TRBJ2-3; 8 bases fit TRBD1. Germline CDR1 MNHEY, CDR2 SVGAGI. V lost 0 bases, J lost 3 bases, and 5 bases stayed unmatched. The CDR3 is made up of 16 amino acids. The chain's CDR3 is CASSYSTDRATDTQYF. In DNA form, the CDR3 reads TGTGCCAGCAGTTACTCGACGGACAGGGCGACAGATACGCAGTATTTT.

The chain links TRBV7-3 to TRBJ1-6; D gene uncertain. The CDR3 is 14 amino acids. V was trimmed by 3 bases and J by 15 bases, leaving 18 bases between them. Per germline, CDR1 SGHTA and CDR2 FQGTGA. CDR3 region: CASSFAPFGVSLHF. The DNA of the CDR3 is TGTGCCAGCAGCTTCGCACCATTCGGGGTTAGCCTCCACTTT. The full variable domain, completed using reference TRBV7-3 and TRBJ1-6, is GAGVSQTPSNKVTEKGKYVELRCDPISGHTALYWYRQSLGQGPEFLIYFQGTGAADDSGLPNDRFFAVRPEGSVSTLKIQRTERGDSAVYLCASSFAPFGVSLHFGNGTRLTVT.

This chain links TRBV27 with TRBJ2-7; 11 bases match TRBD1. The CDR3 has 16 amino acids. The germline V gene encodes CDR1 MNHEY and CDR2 SMNVEV (reference sequence). The V segment lost 6 bases and the J segment 4 bases; nucleotides outside the gene matches: 11. Written as DNA, the CDR3 is TGTGCCAGCAGGAAAGCGGGGACAGGGGGTTCTTACGAGCAGTACTTC. It is translated as CASRKAGTGGSYEQYF.

The chain is built from TRBV19 and TRBJ1-2, with D possibly being TRBD1 (5 bases). Germline-derived CDR1 and CDR2 are LNHDA and SQIVND (reference sequence). The CDR3 loop spans 17 amino acids. The V end was cut by 3 bases, the J end by 4 bases, with 21 bases between. The CDR3 DNA sequence: TGTGCCAGTAGTATCAGTCACACGCTCCGTAGGGGCTATGGCTACACCTTC. Its translation: CASSISHTLRRGYGYTF.

The chain joins TRBV13 to TRBJ2-7; TRBD2 agrees at 11 bases. The CDR3 sequence is 17 residues long. Germline V lookup: CDR1 PRHDT, CDR2 FYEKMQ (reference sequence). Trimming cost V 5 bases and J 1 base; bases outside gene matches: 10. CDR3 in DNA: TGTGCCAGCAGCGCCGGGACTAGCGGAGAGGTGTCCTACGAGCAGTACGTC. Translated, it gives CASSAGTSGEVSYEQYV.

V and J are TRBV5-1 and TRBJ2-6; tentative D call: TRBD1 (6 bases). The V gene lost 3 bases and the J gene lost 2 bases, with 6 bases spanning the gap. This CDR3 region has 14 residues. The germline CDR1 and CDR2 sequences are SGHRS and YFSETQ. The CDR3 protein is CASSYRAGANVLTF. CDR3 nucleotide sequence: TGCGCCAGCAGCTACAGGGCTGGGGCCAACGTCCTGACTTTC.

The rearrangement links TRBV5-1 to TRBJ2-7, with 10 positions matching TRBD1. Germline V gene lookup returns CDR1 SGHRS and CDR2 YFSETQ. The length of the CDR3 is 14 residues. J was trimmed by 6 bases and V by 2 bases; bases with no gene match: 5. CDR3 nucleotide sequence: TGCGCCAGCAGCTTAACCGGGACAGGGGTCGAGCAGTACTTC. Translation: CASSLTGTGVEQYF.

This clone was found a few times. The gene calls are TRBV30 and TRBJ1-4, with unresolved D. V was pared by 2 bases and J by 10 bases, with 17 bases between. CDR1 GTSNPN and CDR2 SVGIG come from the germline V gene (reference sequence). The CDR3 length is 14 residues. The CDR3 sequence: CAWSSVLSTGKLFF. The CDR3 DNA sequence: TGTGCCTGGAGTTCGGTTCTATCTACCGGAAAACTGTTTTTT.

The chain couples TRBV6-5 to TRBJ2-3, with TRBD1 matching 10 bases. Germline CDR1 reads MNHEY; CDR2 reads SVGAGI. This CDR3 spans 16 amino acids. Trimming cost V 2 bases and J 2 bases; bases outside gene matches: 4. CDR3 sequence reads: CASSYLGTGATDTQYF. In nucleotides, the CDR3 is TGTGCCAGCAGTTACCTCGGGACAGGGGCCACAGATACGCAGTATTTT.

The rearrangement uses TRBV4-3 and TRBJ1-2; the match to TRBD1 covers 9 bases. The V gene end was trimmed by 3 bases and the J gene end by 7 bases; junction bases not matched to a gene: 9. The CDR3 totals 15 residues. Per germline, CDR1 LGHNA and CDR2 YSLEER. The CDR3 loop is CASSQYRDRVRGYTF. In DNA, the CDR3 is TGCGCCAGCAGCCAGTACCGGGACAGGGTACGTGGCTACACCTTC.

The V gene is TRBV9, the J gene TRBJ2-3, with 8 bases identical to TRBD2. Germline V gives CDR1 SGDLS, CDR2 YYNGEE. The CDR3 has 14 residues. J gave up 0 bases and V 3 bases, and 0 bases lay outside the gene matches. The CDR3 DNA is TGTGCCAGCAGCGCTAGCGGGAGCACAGATACGCAGTATTTT. Residues: CASSASGSTDTQYF.

This clone was recorded only once. The CDR3 sequence is CASNEGRDGELFF. CDR3 sequence (DNA): TGCGCCAGCAACGAGGGGAGGGACGGGGAGCTGTTTTTT. The J gene is TRBJ2-2, the V gene TRBV5-1, with TRBD2 identical over 7 bases. CDR1 is SGHRS, CDR2 YFSETQ, per germline. Germline trimming cut 6 bases from V and 7 bases from J; bases unmatched to any gene: 6. The CDR3 covers 13 residues. Supplemented by reference TRBV5-1 and TRBJ2-2, the full variable domain reads KAGVTQTPRYLIKTRGQQVTLSCSPISGHRSVSWYQQTPGQGLQFLFEYFSETQRNKGNFPGRFSGRQFSNSRSEMNVSTLELGDSALYLCASNEGRDGELFFGEGSRLTVL.

The rearrangement uses TRBV27 and TRBJ2-7; D perhaps matches TRBD2 (6 bases). Trimming took 5 bases from V and 2 from J, leaving 28 bases between them. The germline V gene encodes CDR1 MNHEY and CDR2 SMNVEV (reference sequence). This CDR3 contains 19 residues. CDR3 sequence reads: CASSLLKYAGGLDPYEQYF. In DNA form, the CDR3 reads TGTGCCAGCAGTCTACTCAAATACGCCGGGGGACTGGATCCCTACGAGCAGTACTTC.

This chain uses TRBV29-1 with TRBJ2-1; 11 bases are shared with TRBD2. Germline CDR1 SQVTM, CDR2 ANQGSEA. The CDR3 has 15 residues. With 3 bases clipped from V and 3 bases from J, the junction kept 4 bases outside the gene matches. The CDR3 spells CSVEGTSGFYNEQFF. CDR3 bases: TGCAGCGTTGAGGGGACTAGCGGATTCTACAATGAGCAGTTCTTC.

The V and J genes are TRBV2 and TRBJ1-3; tentatively, D is TRBD1 (5 bases). Trimming cost V 2 bases and J 0 bases, with 11 bases left between them. CDR1 is SNHLY, CDR2 FYNNEI, per germline. CDR3 length: 16 residues. CDR3 in DNA: TGTGCCAGCAGTGAAATGGGACTCAGCTCTGGAAACACCATATATTTT. It is translated as CASSEMGLSSGNTIYF.

For this clone: Other DNA sequences in this sample translate to the same CDR3. The chain recombines TRBV27 with TRBJ1-1, with no clear D. V shed 0 bases and J shed 3 bases, with 5 bases lying between them. The germline V gene has CDR1 MNHEY and CDR2 SMNVEV (reference sequence). This CDR3 contains 13 residues. This CDR3 is CASSLSRDTEAFF. DNA of the CDR3: TGTGCCAGCAGTTTATCGAGAGACACTGAAGCTTTCTTT.

The sample holds a few counts of this clone. This chain links TRBV9 with TRBJ2-5; 12 nucleotides line up with TRBD2. The V segment lost 4 bases and the J segment 2 bases; nucleotides outside the gene matches: 6. Germline V gene lookup returns CDR1 SGDLS and CDR2 YYNGEE. CDR3 length: 16 residues. The CDR3 DNA reads TGTGCCAGCAGCCCGGGGACTAGCGGGCCTCAAGAGACCCAGTACTTC. It is translated as CASSPGTSGPQETQYF. Variable domain in full (rest from reference TRBV9 and TRBJ2-5): DSGVTQTPKHLITATGQRVTLRCSPRSGDLSVYWYQQSLDQGLQFLIQYYNGEERAKGNILERFSAQQFPDLHSELNLSSLELGDSALYFCASSPGTSGPQETQYFGPGTRLLVL.

The chain uses TRBV28 and TRBJ2-7, with 15 bases matching TRBD2. With 7 bases clipped from V and 0 bases from J, the junction kept 4 bases outside the gene matches. This CDR3 is built from 16 residues. The V gene's germline CDR1 is MDHEN and CDR2 SYDVKM. The CDR3 loop is CASTGLAGGLSYEQYF. CDR3 DNA sequence: TGTGCCAGCACCGGACTAGCGGGGGGGCTCTCCTACGAGCAGTACTTC.

The chain recombines TRBV29-1 with TRBJ1-4; a weak D match, TRBD1 (6 bases). Germline CDR1 reads SQVTM; CDR2 reads ANQGSEA. V lost 4 bases and J lost 8, with 11 bases in between. The CDR3 covers 12 residues. Here the CDR3 DNA reads TGCAGCGTTGTAGGGCAGGGGGAAAAACTGTTTTTT. Its translation is CSVVGQGEKLFF.

The chain employs TRBV5-1 and TRBJ1-1; 7 nucleotides align to TRBD1. Germline-derived CDR1 and CDR2 are SGHRS and YFSETQ. The CDR3 has 15 residues. Trimming removed 0 bases from V and 10 bases from J; junction bases left unmatched: 12. The CDR3 sequence: CASSLARTGPSGAFF. As DNA, the CDR3 is TGCGCCAGCAGCTTGGCCAGGACAGGTCCTAGTGGAGCTTTCTTT. Full variable domain (rest looked up from reference TRBV5-1 and TRBJ1-1): KAGVTQTPRYLIKTRGQQVTLSCSPISGHRSVSWYQQTPGQGLQFLFEYFSETQRNKGNFPGRFSGRQFSNSRSEMNVSTLELGDSALYLCASSLARTGPSGAFFGQGTRLTVV.

The rearrangement joins TRBV7-2 to TRBJ2-1; D possibly corresponds to TRBD2 (6 bases). Looked up from germline, CDR1 is SGHTA and CDR2 is FQGNSA. Between the trimmed V and J ends, which lost 1 base and 16 bases, there was a span of 20 bases. This CDR3 is 14 amino acids long. The CDR3 region is CASSLVVPGVLQFF. The CDR3 DNA reads TGTGCCAGCAGCTTAGTAGTCCCGGGGGTCCTCCAATTCTTC.

The V call is TRBV7-2, the J call TRBJ2-1; no reliable D call. CDR1 is SGHTA and CDR2 is FQGNSA in the germline V gene. The CDR3 has 13 residues. V dropped 5 bases and J dropped 5 bases, with 10 bases sitting between them. DNA of the CDR3: TGTGCCAGCAGCCTAACTTTAGACAATGAGCAGTTCTTC. It encodes CASSLTLDNEQFF. Full variable domain (rest looked up from reference TRBV7-2 and TRBJ2-1): GAGVSQSPSNKVTEKGKDVELRCDPISGHTALYWYRQSLGQGLEFLIYFQGNSAPDKSGLPSDRFSAERTGGSVSTLTIQRTQQEDSAVYLCASSLTLDNEQFFGPGTRLTVL.